This T cell receptor (beta chain) came from a study of T-cell memory formation after mild COVID-19. Study at large: In these data, TCR clusters were largely donor specific.

Using constant-segment primers, 5'RACE produced TCR alpha and TCR beta cDNA libraries carrying sample barcodes and UMIs. One entry per CDR3 protein results from TCRdb running MiXCR on the 5' RACE reads. Seen here are 350,000 to 500,000 distinct CDR3 sequences, 20% observed once, and the top ten hold 7.5% to 9.5%. Deletions cut 5 bases from V and 1 base from J, with 17 bases between. CDR3 length: 16 residues. The germline V gene has CDR1 MNHEY and CDR2 SMNVEV (reference sequence). Study observations and caveats: Contracting CD4+ clones were located mainly in CM and EM, and CD8+ clones in EMRA.

This clonotype was recorded a few times. Antigen: not known. This chain uses TRBV27 with TRBJ1-1; D gene uncertain. The receptor's source is an adult woman who had mild COVID-19 (a few samples of this study predate the infection). Cell type and time point are not known. The specimen sequenced was PBMCs or a T cell subset sorted from them (not recorded which). CDR3 DNA: TGTGCCAGCAGTCCATACAAGGGAGTGGGGAACACTGAAGCTTTCTTT. Its translation is CASSPYKGVGNTEAFF.